The rows below give T cell receptor beta chains drawn from one sample of a study of T-cell reconstitution after alpha-beta-depleted transplantation in children. TCRdb re-analysed the PCR reads in MiXCR, keeping a single row per CDR3 protein. The table shows about 420,000 distinct CDR3 sequences, with roughly 10% occurring only once. Sequences were derived from PBMCs from the stem cell graft donor, sampled from the stem cell graft. The receptors here all came from a human donor who donated a stem cell graft to a child with acute myeloid leukemia. Each CDR3 is given with its conserved first and last residue. D genes are given only for firm matches. Size tells how often a clone was seen (once, few, many) or the class of an expanded clone, and some rows leave it out.

>TRBV12-3/TRBV12-4|few|TRBJ1-1|.
TGTGCCAGCAGGACGACTCGCGGGACTGAAGCTTTCTTT
CASRTTRGTEAFF
>TRBV10-3|few|TRBJ2-1|.
TGTGCCACGGTACAGGGAATCGGCAATGAGCAGTTCTTC
CATVQGIGNEQFF
>TRBV11-2|few|TRBJ2-2|TRBD2
TGTGCCAGCAGCAAGGAACCCCCGGGACTAGCGGGGGGAAGGGACACCGGGGAGCTGTTTTTT
CASSKEPPGLAGGRDTGELFF
>TRBV4-3|few|TRBJ2-7|TRBD2
TGCGCCAGCAGCCAAAAATCTAGCGGGAGGGGGGTCTCCTACGAGCAGTACTTC
CASSQKSSGRGVSYEQYF
>TRBV6-1|few|TRBJ1-1|.
TGTGCCAGCAGCCCCGGACATAACACTGAAGCTTTCTTT
CASSPGHNTEAFF
>TRBV11-2|few|TRBJ2-3|TRBD2
TGTGCCAGCAGCTTGGGGACTAGCGGGGGGGCCCCTTTCACAGATACGCAGTATTTT
CASSLGTSGGAPFTDTQYF
>TRBV7-2|.|TRBJ2-3|TRBD2
TGTGCCAGCAGGGGCGGGGGTACAGATACGCAGTATTTT
CASRGGGTDTQYF
>TRBV14|.|TRBJ2-1|TRBD2
TGTGCCAGCAGCCAAGGGTTAGCGGGAGCGTATGAGCAGTTCTTC
CASSQGLAGAYEQFF
>TRBV6-5|many|TRBJ2-7|.
TGTGCCAGCAGTTACTCGAGCCCAGGGTCCTCCTACGAGCAGTACTTC
CASSYSSPGSSYEQYF
>TRBV20-1|.|TRBJ2-5|.
TGCAGTGCTAGAGAGGTCAGCGTCGGGACCCAGTACTTC
CSAREVSVGTQYF
>TRBV6-1|.|TRBJ1-1|.
TGTGCCAGCAGTGAATTAGGGACAGAAGCTTTCTTT
CASSELGTEAFF
>TRBV10-3|.|TRBJ1-1|TRBD1
TGTGCCATCAGTGCGACAGGGGGGGGCACTGAAGCTTTCTTT
CAISATGGGTEAFF
>TRBV20-1|.|TRBJ1-1|.
TGCAGTGCTCACTCAGGGGACACTGAAGCTTTCTTT
CSAHSGDTEAFF
>TRBV2|.|TRBJ2-1|.
TGTGCCACCAAACAGCGAAGCTCCTACAATGAGCAGTTCTTC
CATKQRSSYNEQFF
>TRBV3-1|.|TRBJ2-5|.
TGTGCCAGCACCCATCCGCGGTCACAGGGACCAGGGGAGACCCAGTACTTC
CASTHPRSQGPGETQYF
>TRBV29-1|many|TRBJ1-1|.
TGCAGCGTTTCCCGGGACGGAAAGTTTGCTTTCTTT
CSVSRDGKFAFF
>TRBV6-1|.|TRBJ1-5|.
TGTGCCAGCTCGACTGCGGGGGGGGGACACAATCAGCCCCAGCATTTT
CASSTAGGGHNQPQHF
>TRBV4-1|.|TRBJ2-5|TRBD2
TGCGCCAGCAGCCAAGATCCCGGGGGGGAGGAGACCCAGTACTTC
CASSQDPGGEETQYF
>TRBV7-6|.|TRBJ2-1|TRBD2
TGTGCCAGCAGCACAGCGGGAGCTGAGGCTGAGCAGTTCTTC
CASSTAGAEAEQFF
>TRBV27|many|TRBJ1-5|.
TGTGCCAGCAGGGGACAACGGGGCAGCAATCAGCCCCAGCATTTT
CASRGQRGSNQPQHF
>TRBV5-1|many|TRBJ1-4|.
TGCGCCAGCAGCTCGGACGGCTCAACTAATGAAAAACTGTTTTTT
CASSSDGSTNEKLFF
>TRBV29-1|many|TRBJ1-1|.
TGCAGCGCCAGATGGGGGCAGGGCACTGAAGCTTTCTTT
CSARWGQGTEAFF
>TRBV29-1|.|TRBJ1-4|.
TGCAGCGTCTACGACAGAAATGAAAAACTGTTTTTT
CSVYDRNEKLFF
>TRBV2|few|TRBJ2-7|TRBD2
TGTGCCAGCAGTGAAGTGGGAGGGTATGACTACGAGCAGTACTTC
CASSEVGGYDYEQYF
>TRBV29-1|many|TRBJ2-1|TRBD2
TGCAGCGCGAGACTAGCGCTGGGGAATGAGCAGTTCTTC
CSARLALGNEQFF
>TRBV12-3/TRBV12-4|.|TRBJ2-2|.
TGTGCCAGCAATCGCCAATCGGGCTCCGGGGAGCTGTTTTTT
CASNRQSGSGELFF
>TRBV2|.|TRBJ2-3|.
TGTGCCAGCGGAGGGACAGTTAGAGATACGCAGTATTTT
CASGGTVRDTQYF
>TRBV20-1|.|TRBJ2-2|TRBD1
TGCAGTGCTAGAGATTTGACAGGGGATCCCGGGGAGCTGTTTTTT
CSARDLTGDPGELFF
>TRBV12-3/TRBV12-4|few|TRBJ1-1|TRBD1
TGTGCCAGCAGGGCCCCGAGCGCAGGGGGCACTGAAGCTTTCTTT
CASRAPSAGGTEAFF